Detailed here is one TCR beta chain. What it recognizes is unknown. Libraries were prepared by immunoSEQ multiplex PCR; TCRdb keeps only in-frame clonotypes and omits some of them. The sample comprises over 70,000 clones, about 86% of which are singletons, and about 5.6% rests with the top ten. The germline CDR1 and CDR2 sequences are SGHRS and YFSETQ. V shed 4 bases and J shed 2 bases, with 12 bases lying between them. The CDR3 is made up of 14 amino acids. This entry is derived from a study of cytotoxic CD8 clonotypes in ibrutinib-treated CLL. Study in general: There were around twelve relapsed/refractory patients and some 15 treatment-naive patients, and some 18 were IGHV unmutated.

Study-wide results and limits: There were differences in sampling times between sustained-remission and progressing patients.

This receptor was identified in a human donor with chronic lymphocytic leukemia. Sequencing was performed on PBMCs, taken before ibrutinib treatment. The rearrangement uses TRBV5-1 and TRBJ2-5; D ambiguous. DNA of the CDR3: TGCGCCAGCAGCCCCTACGGTGCACAAGAGACCCAGTACTTC. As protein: CASSPYGAQETQYF.